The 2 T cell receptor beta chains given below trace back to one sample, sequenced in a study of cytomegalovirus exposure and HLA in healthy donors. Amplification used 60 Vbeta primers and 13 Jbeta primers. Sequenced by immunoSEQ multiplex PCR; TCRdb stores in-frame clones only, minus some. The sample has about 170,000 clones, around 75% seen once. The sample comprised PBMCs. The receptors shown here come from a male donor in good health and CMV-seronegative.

CDR3 residues: CASSYSSQENEKLFF. The CDR3 DNA sequence: TGTGCCAGCAGTTACTCGTCACAGGAAAATGAAAAACTGTTTTTT. The genes are TRBV6-5 and TRBJ1-4; D is possibly TRBD1 (5 bases). Germline V gene lookup returns CDR1 MNHEY and CDR2 SVGAGI. The length of the CDR3 is 15 residues. V lost 0 bases, J lost 5 bases, and 10 bases lay in between.

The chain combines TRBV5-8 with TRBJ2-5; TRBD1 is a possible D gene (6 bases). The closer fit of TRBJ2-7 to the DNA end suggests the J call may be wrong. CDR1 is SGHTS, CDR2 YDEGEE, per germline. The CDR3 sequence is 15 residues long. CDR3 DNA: TGTGCCACCTCGAAGGCCCCCGGGACAAGTTACGAGCAGTACTTC. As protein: CATSKAPGTSYEQYF.